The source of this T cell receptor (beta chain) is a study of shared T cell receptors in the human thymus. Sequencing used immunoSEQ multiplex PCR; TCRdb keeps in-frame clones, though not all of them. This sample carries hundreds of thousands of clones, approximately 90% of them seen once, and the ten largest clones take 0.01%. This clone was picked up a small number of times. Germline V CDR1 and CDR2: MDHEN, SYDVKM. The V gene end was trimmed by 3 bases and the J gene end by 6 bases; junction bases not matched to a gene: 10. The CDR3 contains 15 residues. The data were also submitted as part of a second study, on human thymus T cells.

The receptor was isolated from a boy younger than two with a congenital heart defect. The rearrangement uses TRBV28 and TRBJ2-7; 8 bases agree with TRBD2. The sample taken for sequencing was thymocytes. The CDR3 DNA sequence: TGTGCCAGCAGTTTTGGGACTAGTTCGGATGGCGAGCAGTACTTC. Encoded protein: CASSFGTSSDGEQYF. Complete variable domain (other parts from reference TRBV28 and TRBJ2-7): DVKVTQSSRYLVKRTGEKVFLECVQDMDHENMFWYRQDPGLGLRLIYFSYDVKMKEKGDIPEGYSVSREKKERFSLILESASTNQTSMYLCASSFGTSSDGEQYFGPGTRLTVT.